This is a list of T cell receptor beta chains from one sample in a study of shared clonotypes between healthy human individuals. Here immunoSEQ multiplex PCR was the method, and the copy in TCRdb shows in-frame clones only, minus some. The sample lists about 1.9 million clones, around 95% occurring once. The sequenced material came from naive CD8+ T cells from PBMCs. The receptors derive from a man in his late teens or twenties in good health. Some clones in this sample may be carry-over from other donors' samples. Both conserved end residues are part of each CDR3.

J gene,V gene,CDR3 protein
TRBJ2-1,TRBV19,CASSVRLAGRGYNEQFF
TRBJ2-3,TRBV7-9,CASSNGLSRTDTQYF
TRBJ1-2,TRBV6-5,CASNLDSRYGYTF
TRBJ2-3,TRBV27,CASRSPGLGGDTQYF
TRBJ2-7,TRBV27,CASTQRTGGIYEQYF
TRBJ2-7,TRBV28,CASSLSWGNSYEQYF
TRBJ2-7,TRBV11-2,CASSFGLIYEQYF
TRBJ2-1,TRBV4-2,CASSQTTTPYNEQFF
TRBJ2-7,TRBV2,CASSEARVGSYEQYF
TRBJ2-5,TRBV11-1,CASSSGGLAGVKTQYF
TRBJ1-5,TRBV27,CASSLAGAVQPQHF
TRBJ1-1,TRBV28,CASSVQGRGELGAEAFF
TRBJ1-3,TRBV5-4,CASSLVGDSGNTIYF
TRBJ1-1,TRBV28,CASSLKGPLDTEAFF
TRBJ2-5,TRBV5-6,CASSPGTGMETQYF
TRBJ1-1,TRBV4-3,CASSQDRRFPEAFF
TRBJ2-3,TRBV5-1,CASSTPEKPGQPRYF
TRBJ2-7,TRBV2,CASSLHVALGLPDEQYF
TRBJ2-5,TRBV5-4,CASSPDRALETQYF
TRBJ2-7,TRBV27,CASSFSGAGEQYF
TRBJ1-1,TRBV2,CASTRTGLNTEAFF
TRBJ1-1,TRBV7-9,CASSPWDRGGTEAFF